This T cell receptor (beta chain) was recorded in a study of T cells in Graves' hyperthyroidism and ophthalmopathy. PBMCs stemmed from over 7.5 ml fresh peripheral blood. Researchers took RNA transcripts and amplified the TCR beta CDR3 regions from them. With the HTBI primer set, the TCR CDR3 went through a first round of RT-PCR. A single record per CDR3 protein comes from TCRdb applying MiXCR to the multiplex PCR reads. The sample carries roughly 420,000 distinct CDR3 sequences, roughly an eighth recorded once. Trimming took 3 bases from V and 0 from J, leaving 13 bases between them. This CDR3 is 16 amino acids long. CDR1 is SGDLS, CDR2 YYNGEE, per germline.

The J gene is TRBJ1-3, the V gene TRBV9, with D possibly being TRBD1 (6 bases). The sequencing input was blood. The TCR was taken from a young woman with Graves' hyperthyroidism. CDR3 nucleotide sequence: TGTGCCAGCAGCGCCGGGACACTAGTCTCTGGAAACACCATATATTTT. Protein product: CASSAGTLVSGNTIYF.